This T cell receptor (beta chain) was recovered during a study of brain T cells in children with intractable seizures. This CDR3 comprises 18 residues. Germline V CDR1 and CDR2: LGHNT, FRNRAP. V lost 0 bases, J lost 5 bases, and 23 bases lay in between. Only in-frame clones appear in the TCRdb table, and some are missing; sequencing was by immunoSEQ multiplex PCR. The sample consists of 340,000 or so clones, nearly 95% of them appearing once. Time point meaning: blood from clinic visit 5 months post-surgery; TSC patient then seizure free. The starting material was peripheral blood, obtained roughly 5 months after surgery. This sequence joins TRBV12-5 and TRBJ2-7; D uncertain. The TCR was taken from a boy under two years old with tuberous sclerosis and intractable seizures. Here the CDR3 DNA reads TGTGCTAGTGGTTTGGTACCCTCTGGAGACACCCAATACGACGAGCAGTACTTC. It yields the protein CASGLVPSGDTQYDEQYF.